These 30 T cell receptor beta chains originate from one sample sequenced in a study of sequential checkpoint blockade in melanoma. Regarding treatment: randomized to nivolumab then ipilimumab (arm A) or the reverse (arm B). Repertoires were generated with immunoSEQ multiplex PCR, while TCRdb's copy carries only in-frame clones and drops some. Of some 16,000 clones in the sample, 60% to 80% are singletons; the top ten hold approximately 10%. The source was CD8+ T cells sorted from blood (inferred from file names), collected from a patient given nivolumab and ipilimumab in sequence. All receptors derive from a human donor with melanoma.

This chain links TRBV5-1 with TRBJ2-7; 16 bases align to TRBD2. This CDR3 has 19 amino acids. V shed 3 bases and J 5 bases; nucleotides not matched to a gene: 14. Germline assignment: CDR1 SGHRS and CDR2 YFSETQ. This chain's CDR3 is CASSWGDRGLAGGDDEQYF. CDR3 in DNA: TGCGCCAGCAGCTGGGGGGACAGGGGACTAGCGGGAGGGGACGACGAGCAGTACTTC.

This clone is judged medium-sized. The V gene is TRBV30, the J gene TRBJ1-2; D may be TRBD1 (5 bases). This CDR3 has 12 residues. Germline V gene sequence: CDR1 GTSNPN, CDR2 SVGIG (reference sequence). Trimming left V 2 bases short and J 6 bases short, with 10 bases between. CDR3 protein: CAWSRAGHGYTF. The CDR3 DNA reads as TGTGCCTGGAGTAGGGCAGGGCATGGCTACACCTTC.

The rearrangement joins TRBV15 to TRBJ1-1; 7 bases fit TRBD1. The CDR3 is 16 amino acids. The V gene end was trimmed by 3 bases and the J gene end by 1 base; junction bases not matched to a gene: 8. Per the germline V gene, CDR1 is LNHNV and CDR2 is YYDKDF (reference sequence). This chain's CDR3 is CATSRGRQGENTEAFF. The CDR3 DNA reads TGTGCCACCAGCAGGGGCAGACAGGGCGAGAACACTGAAGCTTTCTTT.

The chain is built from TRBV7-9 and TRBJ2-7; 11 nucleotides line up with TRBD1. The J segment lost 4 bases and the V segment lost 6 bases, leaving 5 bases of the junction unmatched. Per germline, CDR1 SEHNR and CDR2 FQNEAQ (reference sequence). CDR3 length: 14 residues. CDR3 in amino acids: CASSPDRGRYEQYF. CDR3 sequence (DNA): TGTGCCAGCAGTCCGGACAGGGGGCGGTACGAGCAGTACTTC.

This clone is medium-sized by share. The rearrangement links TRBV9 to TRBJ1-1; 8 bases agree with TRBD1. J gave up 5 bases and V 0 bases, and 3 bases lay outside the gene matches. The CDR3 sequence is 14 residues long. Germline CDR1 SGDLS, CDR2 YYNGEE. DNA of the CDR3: TGTGCCAGCAGCGTAGCTTACAGGGGGACTGAAGCTTTCTTT. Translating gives CASSVAYRGTEAFF.

The CDR3 sequence: CASSHQATGEIGANEKLFF. The CDR3 DNA reads as TGTGCCAGCAGCCATCAGGCGACGGGAGAGATAGGTGCTAATGAAAAACTGTTTTTT. This sequence joins TRBV4-2 and TRBJ1-4; D unresolved. This CDR3 is 19 amino acids long. The germline V gene has CDR1 LGHNA and CDR2 YNFKEQ. Between the trimmed V and J ends, which lost 3 bases and 3 bases, there was a span of 23 bases.

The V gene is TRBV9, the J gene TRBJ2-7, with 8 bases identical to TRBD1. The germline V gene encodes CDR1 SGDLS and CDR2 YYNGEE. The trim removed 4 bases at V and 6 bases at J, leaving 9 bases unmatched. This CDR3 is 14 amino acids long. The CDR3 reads CASSPGAGGAEQYF. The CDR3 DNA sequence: TGTGCCAGCAGCCCTGGGGCAGGGGGCGCCGAGCAGTACTTC.

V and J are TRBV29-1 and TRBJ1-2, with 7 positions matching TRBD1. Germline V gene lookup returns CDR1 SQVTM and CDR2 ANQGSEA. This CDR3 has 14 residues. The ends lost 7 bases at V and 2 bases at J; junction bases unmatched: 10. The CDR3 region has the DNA TGCAGCGCCGATCGGGACAGCGGGAACTATGGCTACACCTTC. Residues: CSADRDSGNYGYTF.

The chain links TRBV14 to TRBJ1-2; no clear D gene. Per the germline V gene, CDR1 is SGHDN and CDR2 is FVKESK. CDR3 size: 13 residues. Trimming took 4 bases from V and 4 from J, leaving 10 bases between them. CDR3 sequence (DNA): TGTGCCAGCAGCCGAGAACTTTCCTATGGCTACACCTTC. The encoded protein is CASSRELSYGYTF. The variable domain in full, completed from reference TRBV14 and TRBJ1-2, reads EAGVTQFPSHSVIEKGQTVTLRCDPISGHDNLYWYRRVMGKEIKFLLHFVKESKQDESGMPNNRFLAERTGGTYSTLKVQPAELEDSGVYFCASSRELSYGYTFGSGTRLTVV.

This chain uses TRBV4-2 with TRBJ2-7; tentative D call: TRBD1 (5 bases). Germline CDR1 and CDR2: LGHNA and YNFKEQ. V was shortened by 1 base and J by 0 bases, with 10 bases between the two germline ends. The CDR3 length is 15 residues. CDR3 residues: CASSQVKGLSYEQYF. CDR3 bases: TGTGCCAGCAGCCAAGTGAAGGGGCTCTCCTACGAGCAGTACTTC.

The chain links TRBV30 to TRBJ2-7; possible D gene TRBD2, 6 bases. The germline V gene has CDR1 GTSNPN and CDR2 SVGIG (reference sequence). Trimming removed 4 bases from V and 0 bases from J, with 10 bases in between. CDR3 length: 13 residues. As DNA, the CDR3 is TGTGCCTGGAATAGCGGAAGCTCCTACGAGCAGTACTTC. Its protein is CAWNSGSSYEQYF.

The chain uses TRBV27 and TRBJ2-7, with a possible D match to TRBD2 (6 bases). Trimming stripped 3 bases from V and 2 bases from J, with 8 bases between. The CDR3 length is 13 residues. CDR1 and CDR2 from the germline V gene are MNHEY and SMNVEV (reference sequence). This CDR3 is CASSLGGTYEQYF. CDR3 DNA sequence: TGTGCCAGCAGTTTGGGAGGAACCTACGAGCAGTACTTC.

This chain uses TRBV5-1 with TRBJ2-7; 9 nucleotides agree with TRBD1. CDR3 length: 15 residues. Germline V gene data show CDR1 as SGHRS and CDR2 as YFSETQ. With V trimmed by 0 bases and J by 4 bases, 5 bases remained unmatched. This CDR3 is CASSLAQGAKYEQYF. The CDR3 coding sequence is TGCGCCAGCAGCTTGGCACAGGGGGCGAAGTACGAGCAGTACTTC.

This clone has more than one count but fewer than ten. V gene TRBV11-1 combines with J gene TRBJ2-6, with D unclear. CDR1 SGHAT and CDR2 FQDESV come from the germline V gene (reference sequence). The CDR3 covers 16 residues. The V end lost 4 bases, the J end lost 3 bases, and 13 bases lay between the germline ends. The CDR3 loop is CASSSTRRSGANVLTF. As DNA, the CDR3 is TGTGCCAGCAGCTCAACCAGGCGAAGTGGGGCCAACGTCCTGACTTTC. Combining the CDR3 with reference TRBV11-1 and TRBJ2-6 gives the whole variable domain EAEVAQSPRYKITEKSQAVAFWCDPISGHATLYWYRQILGQGPELLVQFQDESVVDDSQLPKDRFSAERLKGVDSTLKIQPAELGDSAMYLCASSSTRRSGANVLTFGAGSRLTVL.

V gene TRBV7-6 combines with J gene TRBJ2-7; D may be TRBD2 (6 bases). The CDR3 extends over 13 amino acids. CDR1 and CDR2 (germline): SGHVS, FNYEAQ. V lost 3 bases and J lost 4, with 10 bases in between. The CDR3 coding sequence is TGTGCCAGCAGCTTCAGACTAGGGTACGAGCAGTACTTC. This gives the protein CASSFRLGYEQYF.

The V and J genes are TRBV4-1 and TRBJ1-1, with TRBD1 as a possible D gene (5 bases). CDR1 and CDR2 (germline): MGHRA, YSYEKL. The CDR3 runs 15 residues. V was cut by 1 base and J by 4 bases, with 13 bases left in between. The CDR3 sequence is CASSQARLGGTEAFF. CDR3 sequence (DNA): TGCGCCAGCAGCCAAGCGCGACTGGGGGGCACTGAAGCTTTCTTT.

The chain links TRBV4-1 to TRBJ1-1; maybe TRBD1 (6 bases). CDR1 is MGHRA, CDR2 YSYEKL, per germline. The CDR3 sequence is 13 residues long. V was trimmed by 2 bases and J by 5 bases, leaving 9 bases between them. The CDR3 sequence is CASSQQGLTEAFF. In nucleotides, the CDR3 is TGCGCCAGCAGCCAACAGGGGTTAACTGAAGCTTTCTTT.

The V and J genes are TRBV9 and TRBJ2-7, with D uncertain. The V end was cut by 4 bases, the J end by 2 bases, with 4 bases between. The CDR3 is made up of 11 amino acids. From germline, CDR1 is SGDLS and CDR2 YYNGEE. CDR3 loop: CASSFTYEQYF. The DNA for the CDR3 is TGTGCCAGCAGCTTTACCTACGAGCAGTACTTC.

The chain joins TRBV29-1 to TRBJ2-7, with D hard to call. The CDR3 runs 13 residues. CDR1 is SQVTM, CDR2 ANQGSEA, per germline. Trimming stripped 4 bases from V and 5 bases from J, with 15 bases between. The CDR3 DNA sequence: TGCAGCGTTGTTGGGCTCTCGGCCCACGAGCAGTACTTC. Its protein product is CSVVGLSAHEQYF.

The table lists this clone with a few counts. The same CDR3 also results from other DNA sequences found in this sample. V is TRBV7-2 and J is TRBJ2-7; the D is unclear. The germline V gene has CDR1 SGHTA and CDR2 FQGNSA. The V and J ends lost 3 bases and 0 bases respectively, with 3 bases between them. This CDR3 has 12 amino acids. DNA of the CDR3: TGTGCCAGCAGCTTTCACTCCTACGAGCAGTACTTC. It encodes CASSFHSYEQYF.

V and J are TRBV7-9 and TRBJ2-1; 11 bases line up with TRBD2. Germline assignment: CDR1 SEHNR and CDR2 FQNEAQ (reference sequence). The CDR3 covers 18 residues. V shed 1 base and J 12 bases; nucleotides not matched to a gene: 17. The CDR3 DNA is TGTGCCAGCAGCTTAGTCTTCCAGACTAGCGGGATTGTGGTCTTGCAGTTCTTC. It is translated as CASSLVFQTSGIVVLQFF.

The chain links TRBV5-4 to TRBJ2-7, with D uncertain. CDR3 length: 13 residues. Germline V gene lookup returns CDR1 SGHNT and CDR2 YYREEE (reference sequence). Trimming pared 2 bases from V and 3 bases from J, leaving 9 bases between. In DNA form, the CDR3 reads TGTGCCAGCAGCTTCTACGGAGACTACGAGCAGTACTTC. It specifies CASSFYGDYEQYF.

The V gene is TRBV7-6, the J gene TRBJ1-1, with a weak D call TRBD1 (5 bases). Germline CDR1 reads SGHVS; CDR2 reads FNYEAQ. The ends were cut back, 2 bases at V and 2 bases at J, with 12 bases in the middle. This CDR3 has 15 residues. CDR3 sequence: CASSLTPTVNTEAFF. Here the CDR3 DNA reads TGTGCCAGCAGCTTAACGCCGACAGTCAACACTGAAGCTTTCTTT.

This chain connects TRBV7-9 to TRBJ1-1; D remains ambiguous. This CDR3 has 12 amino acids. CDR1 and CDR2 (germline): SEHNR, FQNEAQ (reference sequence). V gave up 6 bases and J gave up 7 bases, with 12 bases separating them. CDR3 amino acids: CASSTEVGEAFF. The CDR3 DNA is TGTGCCAGCAGTACGGAGGTGGGTGAAGCTTTCTTT.

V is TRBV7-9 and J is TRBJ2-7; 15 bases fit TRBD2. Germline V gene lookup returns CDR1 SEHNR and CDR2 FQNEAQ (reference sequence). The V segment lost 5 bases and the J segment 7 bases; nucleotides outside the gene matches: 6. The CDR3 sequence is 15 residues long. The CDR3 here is CASSTGTSGRWEQYF. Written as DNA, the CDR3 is TGTGCCAGCAGCACAGGGACTAGCGGGAGGTGGGAGCAGTACTTC.

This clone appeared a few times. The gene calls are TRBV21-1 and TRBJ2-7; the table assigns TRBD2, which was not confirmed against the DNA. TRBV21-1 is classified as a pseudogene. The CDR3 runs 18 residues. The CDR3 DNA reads TGTGCCAGCAGCACTCACTTTAAGGGCCTAGCGGAGTTATACGAGCAGTACTTC. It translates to CASSTHFKGLAELYEQYF.

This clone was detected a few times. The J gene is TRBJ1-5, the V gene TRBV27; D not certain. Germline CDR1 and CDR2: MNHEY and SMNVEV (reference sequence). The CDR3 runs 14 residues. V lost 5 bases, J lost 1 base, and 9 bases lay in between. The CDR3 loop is CASSARGSNQPQHF. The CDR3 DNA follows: TGTGCCAGCAGTGCCCGCGGGAGCAATCAGCCCCAGCATTTT.

The CDR3 spells CASSMGGLQPQHF. The CDR3 coding sequence is TGTGCCAGTAGTATGGGTGGGCTTCAGCCCCAGCATTTT. V is TRBV19 and J is TRBJ1-5; D remains unclear. Germline values: CDR1 LNHDA, CDR2 SQIVND (reference sequence). Trimming removed 3 bases at V and 6 bases at J, with 9 bases between. This CDR3 contains 13 residues. Looking up the rest from reference TRBV19 and TRBJ1-5 gives the full variable domain: DGGITQSPKYLFRKEGQNVTLSCEQNLNHDAMYWYRQDPGQGLRLIYYSQIVNDFQKGDIAEGYSVSREKKESFPLTVTSAQKNPTAFYLCASSMGGLQPQHFGDGTRLSIL.

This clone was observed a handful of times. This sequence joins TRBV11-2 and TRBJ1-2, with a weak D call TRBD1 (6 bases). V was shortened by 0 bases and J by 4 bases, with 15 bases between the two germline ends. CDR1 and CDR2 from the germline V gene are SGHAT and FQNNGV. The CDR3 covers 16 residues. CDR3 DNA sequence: TGTGCCAGCAGCTTAGAGGGGGGCGGGGGCCTCTATGGCTACACCTTC. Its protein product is CASSLEGGGGLYGYTF.

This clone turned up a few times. CDR3 DNA: TGTGCCAGCAGTACCTGGACAGGGGATGGCTACACCTTC. It encodes CASSTWTGDGYTF. The chain uses TRBV28 and TRBJ1-2; 9 bases align to TRBD1. V trimming: 5 bases; J trimming: 6 bases; junction bases outside the gene matches: 4. This CDR3 has 13 amino acids. Germline lookup yields CDR1 MDHEN and CDR2 SYDVKM.